A single sample is the source of the 30 T cell receptor beta chains below, sequenced in a study of cytomegalovirus exposure and HLA in healthy donors. Amplification used 60 Vbeta primers and 13 Jbeta primers. Produced via immunoSEQ multiplex PCR; TCRdb's table is partial and in-frame only. The data hold 200,000 to 250,000 clones, with over 65% observed a single time. The material sequenced was PBMCs. The source of these receptors is a human donor in good health.

This rearrangement joins TRBV11-2 to TRBJ2-1, with TRBD1 identical over 8 bases. The CDR3 covers 16 residues. V shed 3 bases and J 3 bases; nucleotides not matched to a gene: 7. Germline V gene data show CDR1 as SGHAT and CDR2 as FQNNGV. The CDR3 nucleotides are TGTGCCAGCAGCTTCTCACAGGGGGATTTCTACAATGAGCAGTTCTTC. Translating gives CASSFSQGDFYNEQFF.

J is TRBJ1-1 and V is TRBV10-3; TRBD1 agrees at 10 bases. The CDR3 totals 17 residues. Germline loops: CDR1 ENHRY, CDR2 SYGVKD. The V gene end was trimmed by 4 bases and the J gene end by 4 bases; junction bases not matched to a gene: 12. The CDR3, as DNA: TGTGCCATCAGTGGGACGACAGGGGGCAGATCGGCCACTGAAGCTTTCTTT. Encoded protein: CAISGTTGGRSATEAFF.

Written as DNA, the CDR3 is TGCAGCGTTGGCAGGACAGGGGAAGCTGAAAAACTGTTTTTT. Translated: CSVGRTGEAEKLFF. The V gene is TRBV29-1, the J gene TRBJ1-4; TRBD1 matches 9 bases. In germline, CDR1 is SQVTM, CDR2 ANQGSEA. This CDR3 region has 14 residues. The trim removed 4 bases at V and 7 bases at J, leaving 7 bases unmatched.

This chain uses TRBV19 with TRBJ2-7, with D possibly matching TRBD1 (5 bases). This CDR3 comprises 14 residues. In germline, CDR1 is LNHDA, CDR2 SQIVND (reference sequence). Trimming removed 3 bases at V and 3 bases at J, with 12 bases between. CDR3 nucleotide sequence: TGTGCCAGTAGTATCGGCGTCAGGGTCTACGAGCAGTACTTC. Translation gives CASSIGVRVYEQYF.

This clone was recorded a few times. The V gene is TRBV5-1, the J gene TRBJ2-3; 8 bases agree with TRBD2. J gave up 4 bases and V 0 bases, and 4 bases lay outside the gene matches. Germline CDR1 and CDR2: SGHRS and YFSETQ. The CDR3 contains 15 residues. In DNA, the CDR3 is TGCGCCAGCAGCTTGGCGTCGGGAGGGCCAGATACGCAGTATTTT. Its protein product is CASSLASGGPDTQYF.

As regards this clone: A junction boundary mismatches the germline segment, possibly from a read error. The chain couples TRBV27 to TRBJ2-5; 8 bases are shared with TRBD2. The DNA end favors TRBJ2-7, so the J call may be wrong. Germline V gives CDR1 MNHEY, CDR2 SMNVEV (reference sequence). The CDR3 totals 18 residues. In nucleotides, the CDR3 is TGTGCCAGCGGTTTCATTGGGACTAGTGGTCTCTTTCCCTACGAGCAGTACTTC. It specifies CASGFIGTSGLFPYEQYF.

V and J are TRBV15 and TRBJ2-1; D is possibly TRBD1 (5 bases). Deletions cut 1 base from V and 1 base from J, with 11 bases between. The CDR3 spans 16 residues. The V gene's germline CDR1 is LNHNV and CDR2 YYDKDF (reference sequence). In nucleotides, the CDR3 is TGTGCCACCAGCAGAGGTGGACAAAGATCCTACAATGAGCAGTTCTTC. This gives the protein CATSRGGQRSYNEQFF. Looking up the rest from reference TRBV15 and TRBJ2-1 gives the full variable domain: DAMVIQNPRYQVTQFGKPVTLSCSQTLNHNVMYWYQQKSSQAPKLLFHYYDKDFNNEADTPDNFQSRRPNTSFCFLDIRSPGLGDTAMYLCATSRGGQRSYNEQFFGPGTRLTVL.

The chain carries TRBV6-4 and TRBJ2-1; 10 positions match TRBD1. V lost 6 bases and J lost 1; bases outside the gene matches: 6. The CDR3 is 16 amino acids. Germline V lookup: CDR1 MRHNA, CDR2 SNTAGT. CDR3: CASRAGQGVSYNEQFF. The DNA of the CDR3 is TGTGCCAGCAGAGCCGGACAGGGGGTATCCTACAATGAGCAGTTCTTC.

This clone was seen only once. The chain employs TRBV14 and TRBJ1-1; a weak D match, TRBD1 (5 bases). V shed 4 bases and J shed 3 bases, with 9 bases lying between them. Germline CDR1 SGHDN, CDR2 FVKESK. This CDR3 comprises 13 residues. Here the CDR3 reads CASSPRAHTEAFF. The CDR3 nucleotides read TGTGCCAGCAGCCCCAGGGCGCACACTGAAGCTTTCTTT.

This chain joins TRBV27 and TRBJ2-5; no reliable D call. The ends were cut back, 8 bases at V and 5 bases at J, with 9 bases in the middle. The germline gives CDR1 MNHEY, CDR2 SMNVEV (reference sequence). CDR3 size: 11 residues. CDR3 region: CASQHSETQYF. CDR3 DNA: TGTGCCAGCCAGCATAGCGAGACCCAGTACTTC.

The genes are TRBV5-1 and TRBJ2-7; D not resolved. The ends were cut back, 4 bases at V and 5 bases at J, with 13 bases in the middle. The CDR3 has 13 amino acids. CDR1 SGHRS and CDR2 YFSETQ come from the germline V gene. The CDR3 loop is CASSTGLSNEQYF. In DNA, the CDR3 is TGCGCCAGCAGCACCGGTCTTTCTAACGAGCAGTACTTC.

In its sample, this clone was seen once. One end of the junction is discordant with germline, which a read error may explain. The chain joins TRBV7-7 to TRBJ2-5, with TRBD2 as a possible D gene (5 bases). There are 14 residues in the CDR3. Germline-derived CDR1 and CDR2 are SSHAT and FNYEAQ (reference sequence). In DNA form, the CDR3 reads TGTGCTAGCAGCTTAGGGCTAGCCCCAGAGACCCAGTACTTC. Translated, it gives CASSLGLAPETQYF. Looking up the rest from reference TRBV7-7 and TRBJ2-5 gives the full variable domain: GAGVSQSPRYKVTKRGQDVTLRCDPISSHATLYWYQQALGQGPEFLTYFNYEAQPDKSGLPSDRFSAERPEGSISTLTIQRTEQRDSAMYRCASSLGLAPETQYFGPGTRLLVL.

This clone showed up just a few times. This chain links TRBV6-4 with TRBJ2-1; TRBD2 aligns across 9 bases. The length of the CDR3 is 16 residues. After removal of 0 bases from V and 3 bases from J, the junction contained 3 bases not matched to a gene. CDR1 and CDR2 from the germline V gene are MRHNA and SNTAGT. The chain's CDR3 is CASSDSRTSDYNEQFF. The CDR3 bases are TGTGCCAGCAGTGACTCCCGGACTAGCGACTACAATGAGCAGTTCTTC.

This clone was recorded once. This sequence joins TRBV5-1 and TRBJ2-3; TRBD1 might be the D (6 bases). The CDR3 is 14 amino acids. CDR1 and CDR2 (germline): SGHRS, YFSETQ. Trimming removed 4 bases at V and 6 bases at J, with 15 bases between. CDR3 protein: CASSLGAQRDTQYF. The CDR3 region has the DNA TGCGCCAGCAGCCTGGGGGCTCAACGGGATACGCAGTATTTT.

This clone was seen a single time. This chain joins TRBV28 and TRBJ2-7; 8 bases align to TRBD2. The CDR3 spans 18 residues. Germline assignment: CDR1 MDHEN and CDR2 SYDVKM. The J segment lost 0 bases and the V segment lost 6 bases, leaving 16 bases of the junction unmatched. CDR3: CASSPTSGSGTSSYEQYF. The CDR3 DNA is TGTGCCAGCAGCCCTACCTCTGGTAGCGGGACGAGCTCCTACGAGCAGTACTTC.

This chain connects TRBV27 to TRBJ2-7, with 7 bases lining up with TRBD1. Trimming cost V 5 bases and J 4 bases; bases outside gene matches: 14. The CDR3 runs 16 residues. Germline V CDR1 and CDR2: MNHEY, SMNVEV (reference sequence). The CDR3 loop is CASSPNKGDRVYEQYF. The CDR3 region has the DNA TGTGCCAGCAGTCCCAATAAGGGGGACAGAGTATACGAGCAGTACTTC.

The chain joins TRBV28 to TRBJ1-4, with D maybe TRBD1 (6 bases). Germline-derived CDR1 and CDR2 are MDHEN and SYDVKM. The CDR3 is made up of 16 amino acids. V was pared by 6 bases and J by 8 bases, with 22 bases between. CDR3: CASSLRRGAGLEKLFF. CDR3 nucleotide sequence: TGTGCCAGCAGCCTTAGGCGGGGGGCAGGTTTAGAAAAACTGTTTTTT.

The V gene is TRBV12-5, the J gene TRBJ1-1; D gene unclear. V was cut by 3 bases and J by 0 bases, with 5 bases left in between. This CDR3 spans 13 amino acids. From germline, CDR1 is LGHNT and CDR2 FRNRAP. The CDR3 here is CASGLEMNTEAFF. The CDR3 DNA is TGTGCTAGTGGTTTAGAGATGAACACTGAAGCTTTCTTT.

The chain has TRBV7-9 and TRBJ1-5; no reliable D call. V was cut by 3 bases and J by 6 bases, with 6 bases left in between. From germline, CDR1 is SEHNR and CDR2 FQNEAQ (reference sequence). The CDR3 spans 12 residues. In DNA form, the CDR3 reads TGTGCCAGCAGCTTTCCGGGTCAGCCCCAGCATTTT. Amino acid sequence: CASSFPGQPQHF. The complete variable domain, with remaining parts taken from reference TRBV7-9 and TRBJ1-5, reads DTGVSQNPRHKITKRGQNVTFRCDPISEHNRLYWYRQTLGQGPEFLTYFQNEAQLEKSRLLSDRFSAERPKGSFSTLEIQRTEQGDSAMYLCASSFPGQPQHFGDGTRLSIL.

The genes are TRBV7-8 and TRBJ2-1, with TRBD2 as a possible D gene (5 bases). The CDR3 totals 11 residues. Germline V gene sequence: CDR1 SGHVS, CDR2 FQNEAQ. CDR3: CVTRRVSEQFF. The CDR3 nucleotides are TGTGTTACGCGGCGGGTCAGCGAGCAGTTCTTC.

The chain has TRBV7-2 and TRBJ2-5; 8 bases align to TRBD2. This CDR3 is built from 14 residues. Trimming at V came to 5 bases and at J to 3 bases, leaving 5 bases not matched to a gene. Germline values: CDR1 SGHTA, CDR2 FQGNSA. In DNA form, the CDR3 reads TGTGCCAGCAGCCCGGGACTAGTGAAAGAGACCCAGTACTTC. It yields the protein CASSPGLVKETQYF.

This chain uses TRBV7-8 with TRBJ1-4, with D possibly TRBD1 on 5 matching bases. The ends were cut back, 7 bases at V and 3 bases at J, with 15 bases in the middle. Germline loops: CDR1 SGHVS, CDR2 FQNEAQ. This CDR3 is built from 15 residues. In DNA, the CDR3 is TGTGCCAGCATCAAGAGACGGGGGGCTAATGAAAAACTGTTTTTT. Protein sequence: CASIKRRGANEKLFF. Full variable domain (remainder filled in from reference TRBV7-8 and TRBJ1-4): GAGVSQSPRYKVAKRGQDVALRCDPISGHVSLFWYQQALGQGPEFLTYFQNEAQLDKSGLPSDRFFAERPEGSVSTLKIQRTQQEDSAVYLCASIKRRGANEKLFFGSGTQLSVL.

V usage is TRBV2 and J usage is TRBJ2-7; 9 bases agree with TRBD1. The trim removed 6 bases at V and 2 bases at J, leaving 5 bases unmatched. Germline V gene sequence: CDR1 SNHLY, CDR2 FYNNEI. The CDR3 is 14 amino acids. CDR3 nucleotide sequence: TGTGCCAGCAGCCGGGACAGGGTTGCCTACGAGCAGTACTTC. Translated: CASSRDRVAYEQYF.

The V and J genes are TRBV29-1 and TRBJ2-7; D is perhaps TRBD2 (5 bases). Trimming removed 2 bases from V and 5 bases from J, with 10 bases in between. CDR1 SQVTM and CDR2 ANQGSEA come from the germline V gene. The length of the CDR3 is 12 residues. CDR3: CSVERGKNEQYF. The CDR3 DNA reads as TGCAGCGTTGAACGGGGTAAAAACGAGCAGTACTTC.

CDR3 loop: CASSSFGGYEQYF. CDR3 bases: TGTGCCAGCAGCTCTTTCGGGGGCTACGAGCAGTACTTC. The V call is TRBV11-3, the J call TRBJ2-7; D is perhaps TRBD2 (6 bases). The V gene's germline CDR1 is SGHNT and CDR2 YENEEA. The CDR3 spans 13 residues. Trimming left V 4 bases short and J 3 bases short, with 10 bases between.

The chain is built from TRBV4-2 and TRBJ2-2; 7 nucleotides align to TRBD2. Germline V gene lookup returns CDR1 LGHNA and CDR2 YNFKEQ. CDR3 length: 14 amino acids. The trim removed 4 bases at V and 4 bases at J, leaving 3 bases unmatched. The CDR3 region is CASSPRGSTGELFF. For the CDR3, the DNA is TGTGCCAGCAGCCCCCGCGGGAGCACCGGGGAGCTGTTTTTT.

The chain combines TRBV5-1 with TRBJ2-1; D remains unclear. This CDR3 has 12 residues. V lost 0 bases to trimming and J lost 10 bases, with 8 bases between them. Germline CDR1 is SGHRS and CDR2 is YFSETQ. CDR3 sequence reads: CASSLDSPEQFF. CDR3 sequence (DNA): TGCGCCAGCAGCTTGGACAGTCCGGAGCAGTTCTTC.

The chain has TRBV18 and TRBJ2-7; 7 bases align to TRBD1. V lost 3 bases to trimming and J lost 3 bases; unmatched junction nucleotides: 5. CDR3 length: 14 residues. Germline CDR1 KGHSH, CDR2 LQKENI. For the CDR3, the DNA is TGTGCCAGCTCACCCCGGACAGGAGTCTACGAGCAGTACTTC. Its protein product is CASSPRTGVYEQYF.

The chain uses TRBV7-9 and TRBJ2-7; 11 bases agree with TRBD2. There are 17 residues in the CDR3. Looked up from germline, CDR1 is SEHNR and CDR2 is FQNEAQ (reference sequence). V gave up 5 bases and J gave up 0 bases; unmatched junction bases: 9. Here the CDR3 reads CASSTRLAGPSSYEQYF. CDR3 coding DNA: TGTGCCAGCAGCACCAGACTAGCGGGACCGAGCTCCTACGAGCAGTACTTC. The entire variable domain, with the rest obtained from reference TRBV7-9 and TRBJ2-7, is as follows: DTGVSQNPRHKITKRGQNVTFRCDPISEHNRLYWYRQTLGQGPEFLTYFQNEAQLEKSRLLSDRFSAERPKGSFSTLEIQRTEQGDSAMYLCASSTRLAGPSSYEQYFGPGTRLTVT.

This clone was seen just once. At one end the junction does not follow the germline gene, possibly because of a read error. The V and J genes are TRBV7-9 and TRBJ1-2; D possibly corresponds to TRBD1 (6 bases). The CDR3 runs to 16 residues. Germline V gives CDR1 SEHNR, CDR2 FQNEAQ (reference sequence). CDR3 loop: CSSSLAGGQSNYGYTF. CDR3 nucleotide sequence: TGTTCCAGCAGCTTAGCCGGGGGGCAATCTAACTATGGCTACACCTTC.